These T cell receptor beta chains were read from a single sample in a study of vaccination effects on CD4 cells after COVID-19. Profiling relied on immunoSEQ multiplex PCR, and the TCRdb table lists in-frame clones only, not all of them. Among approximately 30,000 clones listed, less than 80% were seen once. No antigen has been identified for these receptors. The specimen comprised CD4+ T cells from PBMCs cultured with SARS-CoV-2 spike peptides, sampled after COVID-19 vaccination. All receptors derive from a human donor who received a COVID-19 vaccine. The CDR3 runs from the conserved cysteine through the conserved F or W. A D gene is named only where the DNA matches it firmly. Clone sizes are given selectively: once, few, many, or a class where the clone is expanded.

j_call clone_size d_call v_call cdr3_nt cdr3_aa
TRBJ1-2 - - TRBV2 TGTGCCAGCAGTGATATGGGGGATGGCTACACCTTC CASSDMGDGYTF
TRBJ1-6 few TRBD1 TRBV2 TGTGCCAGCAGGGAGGGGACAGGTACGAATTCACCCCTCCACTTT CASREGTGTNSPLHF
TRBJ1-6 few - TRBV18 TGTGCCAGCTCACCGGCAGGGAATTCACCCCTCCACTTT CASSPAGNSPLHF
TRBJ1-1 once - TRBV3-1/TRBV3-2 TGTGCCAGCAGCCTCGAGGGGGATGCAACTGAAGCTTTCTTT CASSLEGDATEAFF
TRBJ2-7 - TRBD1 TRBV2 TGTGCCAGCAGTGTTCCCGCTTTCGGACAGGGGCTTACCTACGAGCAGTACTTC CASSVPAFGQGLTYEQYF
TRBJ1-2 - - TRBV21-1 TGTGCCAGCAGCAGAACCAGGGGTGCTCACATGTTGGTCCTCTATGGCTACACCTTC CASSRTRGAHMLVLYGYTF
TRBJ1-2 few - TRBV11-2 TGTGCCAGCAGCCAGTTAACAGGGAACTATGGCTACACCTTC CASSQLTGNYGYTF
TRBJ2-2 - TRBD2 TRBV11-2 TGTGCCAGCAGCTCAGGACTAGCGGGAGGGCCTCGGACCGGGGAGCTGTTTTTT CASSSGLAGGPRTGELFF
TRBJ1-1 - - TRBV6-5 TGTGCCAGCCGACGACAGCAGAACACTGAAGCTTTCTTT CASRRQQNTEAFF
TRBJ2-3 - TRBD2 TRBV20-1 TGCAGTGCTAGTGGCGGCCTAGCGGGGGAATTCACAGATACGCAGTATTTT CSASGGLAGEFTDTQYF
TRBJ1-4 - - TRBV19 TGTGCCAGTAGTTCCCCCCGGGGGGCAACTAATGAAAAACTGTTTTTT CASSSPRGATNEKLFF
TRBJ2-1 few TRBD1 TRBV10-1 TGCGCCAGCAGTGCCCCGACCGGGACAGGGACCTACAATGAGCAGTTCTTC CASSAPTGTGTYNEQFF
TRBJ2-5 - - TRBV5-1 TGCGCCAGCAGCTTATCCGGGACAATGAATCGAGAGACCCAGTACTTC CASSLSGTMNRETQYF
TRBJ2-3 - - TRBV3-1/TRBV3-2 TGTGCCAGCAGCCAAGACGTCCAGGTTCCGATGTATTTT CASSQDVQVPMYF
TRBJ2-5 - - TRBV7-9 TGTGCCAGCAGCTTACCCCCCTTGGAGACCCAGTACTTC CASSLPPLETQYF
TRBJ2-5 - TRBD1 TRBV29-1 TGCAGCGTTGGAGCGACAGGGGGCGGAGGGGAGACCCAGTACTTC CSVGATGGGGETQYF
TRBJ1-3 - - TRBV24-1 TGTGCCGCCAAGATCAGGAAAACCTCTGGAAACACCATATATTTT CAAKIRKTSGNTIYF